These 19 T cell receptor beta chains came from one sample sequenced in a study of blood T cell repertoires in COVID-19. The repertoire was sequenced with immunoSEQ multiplex PCR; TCRdb's copy has only in-frame clones and lacks some. The sample includes around 360,000 clones, about 90% of them seen just once. Sequenced input: PBMCs or T cells enriched from blood (not recorded which). The origin of the receptors is a man aged 35 to 55 in a cohort exposed to, infected with or recovered from COVID-19 (not recorded which).

The chain carries TRBV6-2 or TRBV6-3 and TRBJ2-3; TRBD2 agrees at 8 bases. The CDR3 covers 14 residues. In germline, CDR1 is MNHEY, CDR2 SVGEGT. The junction had 6 bases not matched to a gene; V was cut back by 6 bases and J by 4 bases. In DNA, the CDR3 is TGTGCCAGCAGCGGAGCGGGAGACGCAGATACGCAGTATTTT. This encodes CASSGAGDADTQYF.

V and J are TRBV5-1 and TRBJ2-7; 10 bases match TRBD2. With 0 bases clipped from V and 4 bases from J, the junction kept 4 bases outside the gene matches. CDR3 length equals 15 residues. Looked up from germline, CDR1 is SGHRS and CDR2 is YFSETQ. The CDR3: CASSLGASGSYEQYF. DNA for the CDR3: TGCGCCAGCAGCTTGGGGGCTAGCGGGAGTTACGAGCAGTACTTC.

V usage is TRBV5-6 and J usage is TRBJ1-4; 8 bases fit TRBD1. CDR1 SGHDT and CDR2 YYEEEE come from the germline V gene. The CDR3 loop spans 14 amino acids. V dropped 5 bases and J dropped 8; count of bases not matched to a gene: 8. CDR3 protein: CASSSTGVEEKLFF. CDR3 bases: TGTGCCAGCAGTTCGACAGGGGTGGAGGAAAAACTGTTTTTT.

As for this clone: Other nucleotide sequences in the sample specify the same CDR3. The J gene is TRBJ1-5, the V gene TRBV18; TRBD1 might be the D (5 bases). The CDR3 sequence is 15 residues long. The V and J ends lost 0 bases and 4 bases respectively, with 10 bases between them. CDR1 and CDR2 (germline): KGHSH, LQKENI. CDR3 loop: CASSPPGQANQPQHF. The CDR3 DNA is TGTGCCAGCTCACCACCGGGGCAGGCTAATCAGCCCCAGCATTTT.

The genes are TRBV10-1 and TRBJ2-3, with D hard to call. Germline V CDR1 and CDR2: WNHNN, SYGVQD (reference sequence). V lost 5 bases to trimming and J lost 4 bases, with 7 bases between them. This CDR3 comprises 12 residues. The chain's CDR3 is CASSPNSDTQYF. The CDR3, as DNA: TGCGCCAGCAGTCCCAACTCAGATACGCAGTATTTT.

The chain is built from TRBV18 and TRBJ2-1; TRBD1 is a possible D gene (5 bases). CDR1 is KGHSH, CDR2 LQKENI, per germline. V gave up 2 bases and J gave up 6 bases, with 17 bases separating them. The CDR3 length is 16 residues. CDR3 loop: CASSPVLGASGNEQFF. Written as DNA, the CDR3 is TGTGCCAGCTCACCAGTGCTAGGGGCCTCGGGCAATGAGCAGTTCTTC.

J is TRBJ2-7 and V is TRBV28; 8 bases align to TRBD1. The CDR3 covers 14 residues. Trimming cost V 6 bases and J 2 bases; bases outside gene matches: 6. Per the germline V gene, CDR1 is MDHEN and CDR2 is SYDVKM. This CDR3 reads CASSPAGGPYEQYF. CDR3 DNA sequence: TGTGCCAGCAGCCCGGCAGGGGGCCCCTACGAGCAGTACTTC.

V gene TRBV9 combines with J gene TRBJ1-1; D gene uncertain. Trimming cost V 0 bases and J 1 base, with 10 bases left between them. This CDR3 region has 15 residues. The germline V gene encodes CDR1 SGDLS and CDR2 YYNGEE. This chain's CDR3 is CASSVGLSGNTEAFF. In nucleotides, the CDR3 is TGTGCCAGCAGCGTAGGACTTTCGGGGAACACTGAAGCTTTCTTT.

The chain uses TRBV5-1 and TRBJ2-5; perhaps TRBD2 as D (6 bases). This CDR3 comprises 15 residues. Trimming removed 0 bases at V and 2 bases at J, with 11 bases between. From germline, CDR1 is SGHRS and CDR2 YFSETQ. The CDR3 sequence: CASSLAGSVQETQYF. The CDR3 region has the DNA TGCGCCAGCAGCTTGGCCGGGAGCGTACAAGAGACCCAGTACTTC.

The chain couples TRBV19 to TRBJ2-1, with 11 bases lining up with TRBD1. CDR3 size: 14 residues. After removal of 3 bases from V and 9 bases from J, the junction contained 4 bases not matched to a gene. The V gene's germline CDR1 is LNHDA and CDR2 SQIVND (reference sequence). The CDR3 sequence is CASSMGQGVAEQFF. The CDR3 nucleotides read TGTGCCAGTAGTATGGGACAGGGGGTGGCTGAGCAGTTCTTC.

The V gene is TRBV28, the J gene TRBJ1-1; the match to TRBD1 covers 7 bases. This CDR3 is built from 14 residues. V trimming: 4 bases; J trimming: 1 base; junction bases outside the gene matches: 3. CDR1 is MDHEN, CDR2 SYDVKM, per germline. In DNA, the CDR3 is TGTGCCAGCAGTTCCGGGACAGAGAACACTGAAGCTTTCTTT. Residues: CASSSGTENTEAFF.

CDR3 nucleotides: TGCGCCAGCAGTGAGTCCAGAGGGGGAAGGAACACTGAAGCTTTCTTT. Translation: CASSESRGGRNTEAFF. The chain joins TRBV10-1 to TRBJ1-1, with a weak D call TRBD1 (6 bases). The CDR3 consists of 16 residues. V lost 0 bases and J lost 1, with 12 bases in between. Germline V gives CDR1 WNHNN, CDR2 SYGVQD (reference sequence).

The chain uses TRBV5-1 and TRBJ2-1; perhaps TRBD2 as D (6 bases). Germline CDR1 and CDR2: SGHRS and YFSETQ. The CDR3 has 14 residues. V gave up 7 bases and J gave up 11 bases, with 22 bases separating them. CDR3 sequence reads: CASDLDYPQSKQFF. The DNA for the CDR3 is TGCGCCAGCGATTTGGACTACCCCCAATCTAAGCAGTTCTTC. Drawing the rest from reference TRBV5-1 and TRBJ2-1, the complete variable domain is KAGVTQTPRYLIKTRGQQVTLSCSPISGHRSVSWYQQTPGQGLQFLFEYFSETQRNKGNFPGRFSGRQFSNSRSEMNVSTLELGDSALYLCASDLDYPQSKQFFGPGTRLTVL.

The chain carries TRBV6-5 and TRBJ2-1, with TRBD2 identical over 10 bases. From germline, CDR1 is MNHEY and CDR2 SVGAGI. Unmatched junction bases numbered 8, after V lost 5 bases and J lost 7 bases. The CDR3 consists of 15 residues. DNA of the CDR3: TGTGCCAGCAGTACCGGGACTAGCGTCACAAATGAGCAGTTCTTC. It yields the protein CASSTGTSVTNEQFF.

This clone was detected only a few times. The chain carries TRBV5-4 and TRBJ1-5; D not resolved. The CDR3 is 14 residues long. Looked up from germline, CDR1 is SGHNT and CDR2 is YYREEE (reference sequence). Between the trimmed V and J ends, which lost 2 bases and 5 bases, there was a span of 11 bases. The CDR3 spells CASSFGGGYQPQHF. Here the CDR3 DNA reads TGTGCCAGCAGCTTCGGCGGCGGTTATCAGCCCCAGCATTTT.

This clone showed up just once. The genes are TRBV9 and TRBJ2-3; 9 nucleotides match TRBD1. After removal of 4 bases from V and 1 base from J, the junction contained 4 bases not matched to a gene. The length of the CDR3 is 15 residues. Per germline, CDR1 SGDLS and CDR2 YYNGEE. The chain's CDR3 is CASSNRDRGTDTQYF. CDR3 DNA: TGTGCCAGCAGCAACCGGGACAGGGGCACAGATACGCAGTATTTT.

This clone was seen just once. The chain is built from TRBV4-1 and TRBJ2-1; 8 bases agree with TRBD1. From germline, CDR1 is MGHRA and CDR2 YSYEKL. Trimming removed 2 bases from V and 8 bases from J; junction bases left unmatched: 2. The CDR3 has 13 amino acids. The CDR3 here is CASSQKQGDEQFF. CDR3 bases: TGCGCCAGCAGCCAAAAACAGGGGGATGAGCAGTTCTTC.

In its sample, this clone was seen a few times. The sample carries other DNA sequences with the same CDR3. The V gene is TRBV28, the J gene TRBJ2-7, with D maybe TRBD1 (5 bases). Trimming stripped 6 bases from V and 4 bases from J, with 7 bases between. This CDR3 is built from 11 residues. Per germline, CDR1 MDHEN and CDR2 SYDVKM. The CDR3 reads CASSQGYEQYF. Written as DNA, the CDR3 is TGTGCCAGCAGCCAGGGTTACGAGCAGTACTTC. Drawing the rest from reference TRBV28 and TRBJ2-7, the complete variable domain is DVKVTQSSRYLVKRTGEKVFLECVQDMDHENMFWYRQDPGLGLRLIYFSYDVKMKEKGDIPEGYSVSREKKERFSLILESASTNQTSMYLCASSQGYEQYFGPGTRLTVT.

With respect to this clone: The same CDR3 arises from other DNA sequences in this sample as well. V usage is TRBV28 and J usage is TRBJ1-5; a possible D gene is TRBD1 (6 bases). Germline assignment: CDR1 MDHEN and CDR2 SYDVKM. This CDR3 has 15 residues. V dropped 2 bases and J dropped 2 bases, with 10 bases sitting between them. CDR3 sequence: CASSLRAGGNQPQHF. In DNA, the CDR3 is TGTGCCAGCAGTTTACGAGCAGGGGGCAATCAGCCCCAGCATTTT.